A single sample gave rise to the 2 T cell receptor beta chains below, sequenced in a study of cytomegalovirus exposure and HLA in healthy donors. PCR was performed using 60 Vbeta and 13 Jbeta primers. Sequencing was performed with immunoSEQ multiplex PCR; in TCRdb, only in-frame clones are kept and a portion is missing. The repertoire holds 90,000 to 150,000 clones, with more than 65% as singletons. The sequenced sample was PBMCs. These receptors were taken from a man aged 18-30 years in good health and CMV-seropositive.

For this clone: An end of the junction differs from the germline gene, which may be a read error. V gene TRBV28 combines with J gene TRBJ2-4; maybe TRBD2 (5 bases). CDR1 and CDR2 from the germline V gene are MDHEN and SYDVKM. This CDR3 comprises 14 residues. Written as DNA, the CDR3 is TGTGCCAGCAGTCCGACCGGGATTAAAAACAGTCAGTACTTC. The encoded protein is CASSPTGIKNSQYF.

The CDR3 spells CASSQGTGGWEQYF. The CDR3 region has the DNA TGTGCCAGCAGCCAAGGGACAGGGGGCTGGGAGCAGTACTTC. The genes are TRBV19 and TRBJ2-7, with 12 positions matching TRBD1. The CDR3 is made up of 14 amino acids. V shed 9 bases and J 7 bases; nucleotides not matched to a gene: 10. Germline assignment: CDR1 LNHDA and CDR2 SQIVND (reference sequence).